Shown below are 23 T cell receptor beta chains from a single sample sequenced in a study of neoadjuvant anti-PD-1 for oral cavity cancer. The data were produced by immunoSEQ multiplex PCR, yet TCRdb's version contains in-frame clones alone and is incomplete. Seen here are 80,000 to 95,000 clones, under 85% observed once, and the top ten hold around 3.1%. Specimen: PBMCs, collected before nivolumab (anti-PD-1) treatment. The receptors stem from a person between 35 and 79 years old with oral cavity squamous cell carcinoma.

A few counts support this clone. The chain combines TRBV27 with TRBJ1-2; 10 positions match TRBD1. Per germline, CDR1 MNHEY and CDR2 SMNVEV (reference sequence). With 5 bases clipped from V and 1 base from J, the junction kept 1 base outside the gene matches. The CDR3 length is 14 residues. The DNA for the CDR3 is TGTGCCAGCAGTGGACAGGGGGATAACTATGGCTACACCTTC. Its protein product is CASSGQGDNYGYTF.

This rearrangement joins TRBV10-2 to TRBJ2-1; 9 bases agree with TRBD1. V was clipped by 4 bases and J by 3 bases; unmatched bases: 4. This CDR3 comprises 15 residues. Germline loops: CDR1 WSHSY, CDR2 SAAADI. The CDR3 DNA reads TGCGCCAGCAGTGTCAGACAGGGGGGCTACAATGAGCAGTTCTTC. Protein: CASSVRQGGYNEQFF.

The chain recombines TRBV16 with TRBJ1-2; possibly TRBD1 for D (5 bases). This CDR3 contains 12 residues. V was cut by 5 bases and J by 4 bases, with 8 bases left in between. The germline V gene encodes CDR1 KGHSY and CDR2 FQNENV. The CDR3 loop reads CASSKGIYGYTF. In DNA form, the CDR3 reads TGTGCCAGCAGCAAGGGGATCTATGGCTACACCTTC. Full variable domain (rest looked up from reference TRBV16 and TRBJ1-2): GEEVAQTPKHLVRGEGQKAKLYCAPIKGHSYVFWYQQVLKNEFKFLISFQNENVFDETGMPKERFSAKCLPNSPCSLEIQATKLEDSAVYFCASSKGIYGYTFGSGTRLTVV.

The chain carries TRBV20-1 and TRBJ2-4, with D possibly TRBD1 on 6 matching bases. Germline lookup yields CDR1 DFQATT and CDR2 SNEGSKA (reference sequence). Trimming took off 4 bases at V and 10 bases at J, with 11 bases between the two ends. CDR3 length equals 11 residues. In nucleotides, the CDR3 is TGCAGTGCTACCCCACAGGGAATTCAGTACTTC. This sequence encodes CSATPQGIQYF.

CDR3 DNA sequence: TGTGCCAGCAGTTTATGGGACCCCTATGGCTACACCTTC. Its protein product is CASSLWDPYGYTF. The genes are TRBV28 and TRBJ1-2; D not certain. The ends were cut back, 0 bases at V and 4 bases at J, with 6 bases in the middle. The V gene's germline CDR1 is MDHEN and CDR2 SYDVKM. The CDR3 loop spans 13 amino acids.

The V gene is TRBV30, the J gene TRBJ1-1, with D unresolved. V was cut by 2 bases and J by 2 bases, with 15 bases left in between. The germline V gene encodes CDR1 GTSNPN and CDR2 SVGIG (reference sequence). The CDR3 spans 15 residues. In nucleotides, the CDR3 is TGTGCCTGGAGTAGCGGAGTCGGCCGCAACACTGAAGCTTTCTTT. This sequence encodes CAWSSGVGRNTEAFF.

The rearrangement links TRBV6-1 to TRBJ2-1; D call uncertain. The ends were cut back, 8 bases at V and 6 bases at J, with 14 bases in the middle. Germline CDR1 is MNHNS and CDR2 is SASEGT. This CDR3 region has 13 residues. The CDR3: CASVQSSFNEQFF. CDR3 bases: TGTGCCAGCGTCCAGTCGAGTTTCAATGAGCAGTTCTTC.

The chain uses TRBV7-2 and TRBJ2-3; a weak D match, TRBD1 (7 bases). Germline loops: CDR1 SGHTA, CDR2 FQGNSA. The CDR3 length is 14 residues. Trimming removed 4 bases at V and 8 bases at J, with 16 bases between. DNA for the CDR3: TGTGCCAGCAGCTCGTTTAGACAGGGAGGTACGCAGTATTTT. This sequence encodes CASSSFRQGGTQYF.

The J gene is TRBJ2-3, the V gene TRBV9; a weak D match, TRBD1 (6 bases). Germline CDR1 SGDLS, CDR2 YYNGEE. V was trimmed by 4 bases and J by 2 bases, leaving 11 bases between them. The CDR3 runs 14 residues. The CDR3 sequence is CASSSRDTTDTQYF. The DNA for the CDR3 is TGTGCCAGCAGCTCCCGGGACACCACAGATACGCAGTATTTT.

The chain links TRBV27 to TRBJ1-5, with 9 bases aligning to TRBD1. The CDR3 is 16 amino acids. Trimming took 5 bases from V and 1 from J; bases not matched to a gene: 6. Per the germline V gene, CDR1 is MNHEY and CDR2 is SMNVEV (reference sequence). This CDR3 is CASSPLGQGSNQPQHF. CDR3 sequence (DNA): TGTGCCAGCAGTCCCCTGGGACAGGGAAGCAATCAGCCCCAGCATTTT.

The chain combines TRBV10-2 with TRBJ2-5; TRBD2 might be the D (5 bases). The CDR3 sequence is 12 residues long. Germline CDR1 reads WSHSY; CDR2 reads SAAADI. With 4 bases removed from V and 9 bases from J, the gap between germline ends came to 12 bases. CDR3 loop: CASSGRTEAQYF. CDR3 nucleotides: TGCGCCAGCAGTGGTAGGACGGAGGCCCAGTACTTC.

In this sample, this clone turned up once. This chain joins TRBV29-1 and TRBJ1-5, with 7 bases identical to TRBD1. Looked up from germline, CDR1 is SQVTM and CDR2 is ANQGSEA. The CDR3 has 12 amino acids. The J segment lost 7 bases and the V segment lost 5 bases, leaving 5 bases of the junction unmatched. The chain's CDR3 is CSVRQGEQPQHF. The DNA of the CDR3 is TGCAGCGTTCGACAGGGTGAACAGCCCCAGCATTTT.

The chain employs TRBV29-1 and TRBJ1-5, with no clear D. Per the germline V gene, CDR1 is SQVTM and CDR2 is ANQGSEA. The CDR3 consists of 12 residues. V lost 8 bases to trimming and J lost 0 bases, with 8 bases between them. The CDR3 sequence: CSCGDSNQPQHF. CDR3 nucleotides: TGCAGCTGCGGGGATAGCAATCAGCCCCAGCATTTT. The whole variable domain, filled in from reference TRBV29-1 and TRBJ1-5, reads SAVISQKPSRDICQRGTSLTIQCQVDSQVTMMFWYRQQPGQSLTLIATANQGSEATYESGFVIDKFPISRPNLTFSTLTVSNMSPEDSSIYLCSCGDSNQPQHFGDGTRLSIL.

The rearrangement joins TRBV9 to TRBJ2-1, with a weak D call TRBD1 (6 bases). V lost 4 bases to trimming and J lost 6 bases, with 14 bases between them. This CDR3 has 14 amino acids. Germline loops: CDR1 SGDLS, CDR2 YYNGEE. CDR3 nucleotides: TGTGCCAGCAGCCCCGAGGGGGATAGCAATGAGCAGTTCTTC. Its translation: CASSPEGDSNEQFF.

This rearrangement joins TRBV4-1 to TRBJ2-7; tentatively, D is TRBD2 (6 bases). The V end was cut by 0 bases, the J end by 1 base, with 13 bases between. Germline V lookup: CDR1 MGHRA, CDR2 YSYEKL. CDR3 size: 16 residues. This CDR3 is CASSQDLSGVSYEQYF. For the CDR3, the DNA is TGCGCCAGCAGCCAAGACCTCTCGGGAGTTTCCTACGAGCAGTACTTC.

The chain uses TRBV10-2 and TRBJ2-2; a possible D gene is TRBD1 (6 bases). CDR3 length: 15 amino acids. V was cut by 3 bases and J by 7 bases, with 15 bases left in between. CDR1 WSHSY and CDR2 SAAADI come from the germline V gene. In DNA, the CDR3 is TGCGCCAGCAGTGAAGTCCAGGGGTATTACGGGGAGCTGTTTTTT. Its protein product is CASSEVQGYYGELFF.

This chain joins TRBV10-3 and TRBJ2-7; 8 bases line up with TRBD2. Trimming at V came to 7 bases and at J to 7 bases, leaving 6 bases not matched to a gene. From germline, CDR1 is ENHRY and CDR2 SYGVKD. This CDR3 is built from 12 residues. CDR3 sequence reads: CAIKSGSMEQYF. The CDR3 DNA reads TGTGCCATCAAGAGCGGGAGTATGGAGCAGTACTTC.

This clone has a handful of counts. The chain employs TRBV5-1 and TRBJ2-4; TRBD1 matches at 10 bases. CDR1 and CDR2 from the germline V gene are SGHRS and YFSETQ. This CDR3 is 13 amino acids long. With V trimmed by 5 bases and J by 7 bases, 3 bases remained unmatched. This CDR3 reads CASRPTGGNIQYF. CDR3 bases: TGCGCCAGCAGACCGACAGGGGGCAACATTCAGTACTTC.

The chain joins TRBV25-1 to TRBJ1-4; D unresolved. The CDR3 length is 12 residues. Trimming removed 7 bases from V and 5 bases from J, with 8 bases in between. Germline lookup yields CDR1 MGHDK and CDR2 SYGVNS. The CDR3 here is CASNSLNEKLFF. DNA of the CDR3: TGTGCCAGCAACAGCTTAAATGAAAAACTGTTTTTT. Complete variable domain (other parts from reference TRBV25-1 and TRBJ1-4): EADIYQTPRYLVIGTGKKITLECSQTMGHDKMYWYQQDPGMELHLIHYSYGVNSTEKGDLSSESTVSRIRTEHFPLTLESARPSHTSQYLCASNSLNEKLFFGSGTQLSVL.

The DNA of the CDR3 is TGTGCCAGCAGACCTACAGGGAGCACTGAAGCTTTCTTT. This encodes CASRPTGSTEAFF. The rearrangement links TRBV6-5 to TRBJ1-1, with D maybe TRBD1 (6 bases). This CDR3 is built from 13 residues. The V end lost 6 bases, the J end lost 4 bases, and 12 bases lay between the germline ends. The V gene's germline CDR1 is MNHEY and CDR2 SVGAGI.

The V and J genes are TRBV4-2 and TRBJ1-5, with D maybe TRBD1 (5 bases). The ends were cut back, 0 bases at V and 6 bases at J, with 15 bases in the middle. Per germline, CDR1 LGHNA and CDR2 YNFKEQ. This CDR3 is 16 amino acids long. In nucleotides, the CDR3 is TGTGCCAGCAGCCAAGATGAGAGAGGGGAAGCTCAGCCCCAGCATTTT. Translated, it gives CASSQDERGEAQPQHF.

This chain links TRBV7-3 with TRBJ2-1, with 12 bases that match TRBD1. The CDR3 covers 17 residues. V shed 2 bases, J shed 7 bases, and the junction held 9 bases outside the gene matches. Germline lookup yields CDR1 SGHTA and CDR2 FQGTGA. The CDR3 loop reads CASSLGGQGASGNEQFF. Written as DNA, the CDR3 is TGTGCCAGCAGCTTAGGGGGACAGGGGGCGTCAGGGAATGAGCAGTTCTTC.

The CDR3 here is CSVTSGRYTGELFF. The CDR3 nucleotides read TGCAGCGTTACTAGCGGGAGATACACCGGGGAGCTGTTTTTT. The V gene is TRBV29-1, the J gene TRBJ2-2; 11 bases are a match to TRBD2. CDR1 SQVTM and CDR2 ANQGSEA come from the germline V gene. The CDR3 covers 14 residues. Germline trimming cut 5 bases from V and 3 bases from J; bases unmatched to any gene: 2.